The rows below give T cell receptor beta chains drawn from one sample of a study of blood T cell repertoires in COVID-19. Assay: immunoSEQ multiplex PCR; the TCRdb copy retains only in-frame clones and omits some. The data hold about 64,000 clones, with 78% observed a single time. Material: peripheral blood. The receptors were sampled from a man between 60 and 75 years old with COVID-19, enrolled during active disease. The CDR3 runs from the conserved cysteine through the conserved F or W. A D gene is named only where the DNA matches it firmly. Some rows mark clone size as missing; the rest say once, few, many or name a class of expanded clone.

J gene | V gene | D gene | clone size | CDR3 protein | CDR3 DNA
TRBJ2-1 | TRBV2 | TRBD1 | - | CASNIDRDYNEQFF | TGTGCCAGCAACATAGACAGGGACTACAATGAGCAGTTCTTC
TRBJ1-5 | TRBV15 | - | - | CATSRSGSNQPQHF | TGTGCCACCAGCAGGAGTGGTAGCAATCAGCCCCAGCATTTT
TRBJ2-7 | TRBV5-6 | TRBD2 | - | CASSSIAGEQYF | TGTGCCAGCAGCTCGATAGCGGGAGAGCAGTACTTC
TRBJ1-5 | TRBV6-1 | - | - | CASSEGSQPQHF | TGTGCCAGCAGTGAAGGTAGTCAGCCCCAGCATTTT
TRBJ1-2 | TRBV9 | - | once | CASSGGGVPNYGYTF | TGTGCCAGCAGCGGTGGGGGGGTTCCTAACTATGGCTACACCTTC
TRBJ2-2 | TRBV7-2 | - | few | CASSFYGGQSTGELFF | TGTGCCAGCAGCTTCTACGGGGGGCAAAGTACCGGGGAGCTGTTTTTT
TRBJ2-5 | TRBV11-3 | TRBD2 | - | CASSLKAGLGETQYF | TGTGCCAGCAGCCTCAAAGCGGGACTCGGGGAGACCCAGTACTTC
TRBJ1-1 | TRBV6-1 | - | - | CASSWTVTGTEAFF | TGTGCCAGCAGTTGGACAGTCACGGGCACTGAAGCTTTCTTT
TRBJ2-6 | TRBV18 | TRBD1 | - | CASSPRDRVGTGANVLTF | TGTGCCAGCTCACCACGAGACAGGGTTGGAACTGGGGCCAACGTCCTGACTTTC
TRBJ1-3 | TRBV12-3/TRBV12-4 | TRBD1 | - | CASTHRGKTIYF | TGTGCCAGCACCCACAGGGGGAAGACCATATATTTT
TRBJ2-3 | TRBV5-1 | - | - | CASSLSGVGITDTQYF | TGCGCCAGCAGCTTATCCGGGGTTGGGATCACAGATACGCAGTATTTT
TRBJ1-2 | TRBV5-1 | - | few | CASSAGQSANYGYTF | TGCGCCAGCAGCGCCGGACAGTCGGCGAACTATGGCTACACCTTC
TRBJ2-3 | TRBV18 | TRBD1 | - | CASSGRGTGNTDTQYF | TGTGCCAGCTCCGGACGGGGGACAGGCAACACAGATACGCAGTATTTT
TRBJ2-5 | TRBV9 | - | - | CASSAGEWETQYF | TGTGCCAGCAGCGCAGGGGAGTGGGAGACCCAGTACTTC
TRBJ1-3 | TRBV19 | - | once | CASTPGRLSSSGNTIYF | TGTGCCAGTACCCCCGGGAGGCTTTCGAGCTCTGGAAACACCATATATTTT
TRBJ2-5 | TRBV5-6 | - | - | CASSLVGGQETQYF | TGTGCCAGCAGCTTGGTCGGGGGGCAGGAGACCCAGTACTTC
TRBJ2-2 | TRBV12-3/TRBV12-4 | - | once | CASILTGELFF | TGTGCCAGCATTCTCACCGGGGAGCTGTTTTTT
TRBJ2-7 | TRBV5-1 | - | - | CASSFPGSYEQYF | TGCGCCAGCAGCTTTCCAGGGTCATACGAGCAGTACTTC
TRBJ1-2 | TRBV4-1 | TRBD1 | once | CASSPRTGGSYGYTF | TGCGCCAGCAGTCCTAGGACAGGGGGCTCCTATGGCTACACCTTC
TRBJ2-5 | TRBV10-3 | - | - | CAISESEGQRETQYF | TGTGCCATCAGTGAGTCGGAGGGGCAGCGAGAGACCCAGTACTTC
TRBJ2-2 | TRBV27 | - | once | CASSLIRATSLTGELFF | TGTGCCAGCAGTTTAATTAGGGCGACTAGTCTCACCGGGGAGCTGTTTTTT
TRBJ2-5 | TRBV5-1 | TRBD1 | - | CASSLGDSRETQYF | TGCGCCAGCAGCTTGGGGGACAGTCGAGAGACCCAGTACTTC
TRBJ2-1 | TRBV7-7 | TRBD2 | - | CASSPTSGGTNEQFF | TGTGCCAGCAGCCCGACTAGCGGGGGGACCAATGAGCAGTTCTTC
TRBJ2-3 | TRBV19 | - | - | CASSIKIGVVNTQYF | TGTGCCAGTAGTATAAAAATAGGGGTCGTAAATACGCAGTATTTT
TRBJ2-3 | TRBV5-1 | - | - | CASSEGVGTDTQYF | TGCGCCAGCAGCGAGGGGGTGGGCACAGATACGCAGTATTTT
TRBJ1-3 | TRBV6-5 | - | once | CASRAIQGNTIYF | TGTGCCAGCAGAGCCATACAGGGAAACACCATATATTTT
TRBJ1-3 | TRBV10-3 | TRBD1 | - | CAISDSHGGQSSGNTIYF | TGTGCCATCAGTGATTCTCATGGGGGACAGAGCTCTGGAAACACCATATATTTT